The clone carrying this T cell receptor (beta chain) has only one observation. These data belong to a study of blood T cell repertoires in COVID-19. The protocol was immunoSEQ multiplex PCR, while the TCRdb copy is restricted to in-frame clones and leaves out a portion. There are around 200,000 clones in the sample; less than 90% occur only once, and less than 25% lies in the top ten. Germline V gene data show CDR1 as LNHNV and CDR2 as YYDKDF (reference sequence). Trimming cost V 5 bases and J 4 bases, with 15 bases left between them. The CDR3 extends over 15 amino acids. The origin of this receptor is a man in his 70s with active or convalescent COVID-19. The V gene is TRBV15, the J gene TRBJ1-5; possible D gene TRBD1, 5 bases. Sequenced sample: peripheral blood. CDR3 amino acids: CATSPRRGENQPQHF. CDR3 nucleotides: TGTGCCACCAGCCCTCGCCGGGGGGAAAATCAGCCCCAGCATTTT.